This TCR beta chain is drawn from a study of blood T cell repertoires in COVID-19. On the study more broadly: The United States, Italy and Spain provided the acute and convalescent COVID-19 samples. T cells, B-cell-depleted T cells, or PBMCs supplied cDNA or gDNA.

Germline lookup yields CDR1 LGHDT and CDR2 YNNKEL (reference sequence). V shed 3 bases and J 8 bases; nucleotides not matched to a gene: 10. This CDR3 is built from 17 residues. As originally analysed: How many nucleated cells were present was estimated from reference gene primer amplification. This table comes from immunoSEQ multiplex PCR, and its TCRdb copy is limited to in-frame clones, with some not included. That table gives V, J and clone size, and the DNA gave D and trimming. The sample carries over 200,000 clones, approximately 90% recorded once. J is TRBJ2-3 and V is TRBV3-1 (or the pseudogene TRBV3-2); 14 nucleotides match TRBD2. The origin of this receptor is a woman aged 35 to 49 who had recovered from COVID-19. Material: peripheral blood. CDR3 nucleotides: TGTGCCAGCAGCCAGACCACCGGGACTAGCGGGAGTGGTACGCAGTATTTT. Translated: CASSQTTGTSGSGTQYF.